These T cell receptor beta chains were read from a single sample in a study of blood T cell repertoires in COVID-19. Here immunoSEQ multiplex PCR was the method, and the copy in TCRdb shows in-frame clones only, minus some. The sample has 52,000 or so clones; approximately 84% are singletons. The sample taken for sequencing was peripheral blood. Receptors originate from a man aged 65-85 years with active COVID-19. The CDR3 runs from the conserved cysteine through the conserved F or W. Fields, in order: J gene, clone size, D gene, V gene, CDR3 DNA, CDR3 protein. The D gene is left open where the match is weak. Rows give clone size only sometimes, using once, few, many, or a class for an expanded clone.

J: TRBJ1-1; size: .; D: .; V: TRBV7-9; DNA: TGTGCCAGCAGCTTACAGGTAAACACTGAAGCTTTCTTT; CDR3: CASSLQVNTEAFF
J: TRBJ1-1; size: .; D: .; V: TRBV29-1; DNA: TGCAGCGTTGGAGGACAGTCTAGAAACACTGAAGCTTTCTTT; CDR3: CSVGGQSRNTEAFF
J: TRBJ2-1; size: .; D: TRBD1; V: TRBV10-3; DNA: TGTGCCATCAGTGTCGGACAGGGGGTGGATGAGCAGTTCTTC; CDR3: CAISVGQGVDEQFF
J: TRBJ2-6; size: .; D: .; V: TRBV7-7; DNA: TGTGCCAGCACGGGCTCTGGGGCCAACGTCCTGACTTTC; CDR3: CASTGSGANVLTF
J: TRBJ2-7; size: .; D: TRBD1; V: TRBV19; DNA: TGTGCCAGTAGTCCGGACAGGTATCGGGAGCAGTACTTC; CDR3: CASSPDRYREQYF
J: TRBJ2-7; size: .; D: TRBD2; V: TRBV28; DNA: TGTGCCACCGAGGGAGCGGGAGGAATTCACGAGCAGTACTTC; CDR3: CATEGAGGIHEQYF
J: TRBJ2-5; size: .; D: .; V: TRBV24-1; DNA: TGTGCCACCAGTGATTCACAGGGTGTTGAGACCCAGTACTTC; CDR3: CATSDSQGVETQYF
J: TRBJ1-1; size: .; D: TRBD1; V: TRBV27; DNA: TGTGCCAGCAGTAGAGAGACAGGGATGGAAGCTTTCTTT; CDR3: CASSRETGMEAFF
J: TRBJ2-7; size: .; D: .; V: TRBV6-2/TRBV6-3; DNA: TGTGCCAGCAGCCCAAGGAGGGCGCGGTATTCCTACGAGCAGTACTTC; CDR3: CASSPRRARYSYEQYF
J: TRBJ1-2; size: .; D: TRBD1; V: TRBV30; DNA: TGTGCCGGGTTAGGGGGCCTTAACTATGGCTACACCTTC; CDR3: CAGLGGLNYGYTF
J: TRBJ2-6; size: .; D: .; V: TRBV4-3; DNA: TGCGCCAGCAGCCAAGATAGTCCTGGGGCCAACGTCCTGACTTTC; CDR3: CASSQDSPGANVLTF
J: TRBJ2-7; size: few; D: .; V: TRBV7-2; DNA: TGTGCCAGCAGCTTAGCGCCCCAGGGCTCCTACGAGCAGTACTTC; CDR3: CASSLAPQGSYEQYF
J: TRBJ2-2; size: few; D: .; V: TRBV21-1; DNA: TGTGCCAGCAGCACCAGACAGGCCGCGAACACCGGGGAGCTGTTTTTT; CDR3: CASSTRQAANTGELFF
J: TRBJ2-7; size: .; D: TRBD1; V: TRBV7-9; DNA: TGTGCCAGCAGCTCCCGGACAGGGGGGTTCTACGAGCAGTACTTC; CDR3: CASSSRTGGFYEQYF
J: TRBJ2-1; size: .; D: .; V: TRBV29-1; DNA: TGCAGCGTTGGATGGAGCGGACGTCACAATGAGCAGTTCTTC; CDR3: CSVGWSGRHNEQFF
J: TRBJ2-3; size: .; D: TRBD2; V: TRBV19; DNA: TGTGCCAGTAAAGCGGGAGATAGGGCAGATACGCAGTATTTT; CDR3: CASKAGDRADTQYF
J: TRBJ2-2; size: .; D: .; V: TRBV5-4; DNA: TGTGCCAGCAGCCCCGGGGAAGCGGGACATACCGGGGAGCTGTTTTTT; CDR3: CASSPGEAGHTGELFF
J: TRBJ1-2; size: .; D: .; V: TRBV13; DNA: TGTGCCAGCAGCTTATTGGCTGCGGCACTAGGTGGCTACACCTTC; CDR3: CASSLLAAALGGYTF
J: TRBJ2-2; size: once; D: .; V: TRBV5-1; DNA: TGCGCCAGCAGCGCCTATGGGGCCCAGGCCGGGGAGCTGTTTTTT; CDR3: CASSAYGAQAGELFF
J: TRBJ2-4; size: .; D: TRBD2; V: TRBV9; DNA: TGTGCCAGCAGCGTAGACAGCGGGGGGACTCTAGCCAAAAACATTCAGTACTTC; CDR3: CASSVDSGGTLAKNIQYF
J: TRBJ2-3; size: .; D: TRBD2; V: TRBV9; DNA: TGTGCCAGCAGCGTACAACCTAGCGGGACAGATACGCAGTATTTT; CDR3: CASSVQPSGTDTQYF
J: TRBJ2-1; size: .; D: TRBD2; V: TRBV7-9; DNA: TGTGCCAGCAGCTTAAGGGGGCCCCTTTCTAGCGGGAGTTACAATGAGCAGTTCTTC; CDR3: CASSLRGPLSSGSYNEQFF
J: TRBJ2-5; size: .; D: TRBD2; V: TRBV5-1; DNA: TGCGCCAGCAGCTTTAGCGGGAGCGGGGAGACCCAGTACTTC; CDR3: CASSFSGSGETQYF
J: TRBJ1-3; size: .; D: .; V: TRBV6-5; DNA: TGTGCCAGCAGTTACGCGAGCTCTGGAAACACCATATATTTT; CDR3: CASSYASSGNTIYF
J: TRBJ2-3; size: .; D: .; V: TRBV9; DNA: TGTGCCAGCACCCAGGATGGCACAGATACGCAGTATTTT; CDR3: CASTQDGTDTQYF
J: TRBJ2-2; size: .; D: .; V: TRBV5-5; DNA: TGTGCCACCAGCAAGGGGGATCAAACGAACACCGGGGAGCTGTTTTTT; CDR3: CATSKGDQTNTGELFF
J: TRBJ2-3; size: once; D: TRBD2; V: TRBV18; DNA: TGTGCCAGCTCACCACAGGGGACTAGCGGAACAGATACGCAGTATTTT; CDR3: CASSPQGTSGTDTQYF
J: TRBJ2-7; size: .; D: .; V: TRBV15; DNA: TGTGCCACCAGCAGAGATCGGGTAGATGTGGGGCACCGAGCTTACGAGCAGTACTTC; CDR3: CATSRDRVDVGHRAYEQYF
J: TRBJ1-3; size: .; D: .; V: TRBV5-1; DNA: TGCGCCAGCAGCTCTGACTTCCCGAGGGGGAAAAACACCATATATTTT; CDR3: CASSSDFPRGKNTIYF
J: TRBJ1-1; size: once; D: TRBD1; V: TRBV7-3; DNA: TGTGCCAGCAGCTTGACAGGGGTGAACACTGAAGCTTTCTTT; CDR3: CASSLTGVNTEAFF
J: TRBJ2-7; size: .; D: .; V: TRBV5-4; DNA: TGTGCCAGCAGCTCCCAACAGGGATCCCGAGACGAGCAGTACTTC; CDR3: CASSSQQGSRDEQYF
J: TRBJ2-3; size: few; D: .; V: TRBV7-2; DNA: TGTGCCAGCAGCTTAGGGACTTACTACACAGATACGCAGTATTTT; CDR3: CASSLGTYYTDTQYF
J: TRBJ2-7; size: .; D: TRBD2; V: TRBV7-2; DNA: TGTGCCAGCAGCTCCTCTAGCGGGAGGCCCCTCGGATTCGAGCAGTACTTC; CDR3: CASSSSSGRPLGFEQYF
J: TRBJ2-5; size: few; D: TRBD1; V: TRBV7-9; DNA: TGTGCCAGCACCTCCGGGACAGGCAGGGAGACCCAGTACTTC; CDR3: CASTSGTGRETQYF
J: TRBJ2-7; size: .; D: .; V: TRBV28; DNA: TGTGCCAGCAGGCCCCACGGCGGGGTAACCTACGAGCAGTACTTC; CDR3: CASRPHGGVTYEQYF
J: TRBJ1-5; size: .; D: .; V: TRBV24-1; DNA: TGTGCCACCGGACACAGCAATCAGCCCCAGCATTTT; CDR3: CATGHSNQPQHF
J: TRBJ1-1; size: .; D: .; V: TRBV5-1; DNA: TGCGCCAGCAGTTTTGAAGTCCGGGTGAACACTGAAGCTTTCTTT; CDR3: CASSFEVRVNTEAFF
J: TRBJ1-6; size: .; D: TRBD1; V: TRBV9; DNA: TGTGCCAGCAGCGTAGGGCAGGGGGATTCACCCCTCCACTTT; CDR3: CASSVGQGDSPLHF
J: TRBJ2-7; size: .; D: .; V: TRBV28; DNA: TGTGCCAGCAGACGCGGACAGAACGAGCAGTACTTC; CDR3: CASRRGQNEQYF
J: TRBJ1-5; size: .; D: TRBD1; V: TRBV28; DNA: TGTGCCAGCAGGGACAGGGGGCAAGGTCAGCCCCAGCATTTT; CDR3: CASRDRGQGQPQHF
J: TRBJ1-2; size: .; D: TRBD1; V: TRBV10-3; DNA: TGTGCCATCAGTGAGTACCACATACCTCAGGGGGCCTACTATGGCTACACCTTC; CDR3: CAISEYHIPQGAYYGYTF
J: TRBJ1-6; size: few; D: TRBD1; V: TRBV4-1; DNA: TGCGCCAGCAGCCAAGAAGGGACAGGGGGATCACCCCTCCACTTT; CDR3: CASSQEGTGGSPLHF
J: TRBJ2-1; size: few; D: .; V: TRBV28; DNA: TGTGCCAGCAGTTTTGAGACTAGTTCCTACAATGAGCAGTTCTTC; CDR3: CASSFETSSYNEQFF
J: TRBJ1-2; size: .; D: .; V: TRBV28; DNA: TGTGCCAGCAGTCCCGGGACACGGGTCGGGGGCTACACCTTC; CDR3: CASSPGTRVGGYTF
J: TRBJ2-6; size: .; D: .; V: TRBV5-5; DNA: TGTGCCAGCAGCGCCTATACTAGCTCTGGGGCCAACGTCCTGACTTTC; CDR3: CASSAYTSSGANVLTF
J: TRBJ2-1; size: .; D: .; V: TRBV3-1/TRBV3-2; DNA: TGTGCCAGCAGCCATCTCGGTGGGCGGGGTTTCTCCTACAATGAGCAGTTCTTC; CDR3: CASSHLGGRGFSYNEQFF
J: TRBJ2-5; size: .; D: .; V: TRBV29-1; DNA: TGCAGCGTTGTGGGGCCAGGAGGGGAGACCCAGTACTTC; CDR3: CSVVGPGGETQYF
J: TRBJ2-7; size: .; D: .; V: TRBV12-3/TRBV12-4; DNA: TGTGCCAGCAGTTGGGGACTGACCTACGAGCAGTACTTC; CDR3: CASSWGLTYEQYF
J: TRBJ1-1; size: .; D: TRBD1; V: TRBV30; DNA: TGTGCCTGGAGTGGACAGGGGAACACTGAAGCTTTCTTT; CDR3: CAWSGQGNTEAFF
J: TRBJ1-1; size: .; D: .; V: TRBV18; DNA: TGTGCCAGCTCACTCGACAGGAACACTGAAGCTTTCTTT; CDR3: CASSLDRNTEAFF
J: TRBJ2-7; size: .; D: .; V: TRBV27; DNA: TGTGCCAGCAGTCGCGGACTACATTACGAGCAGTACTTC; CDR3: CASSRGLHYEQYF
J: TRBJ1-4; size: .; D: TRBD1; V: TRBV4-2; DNA: TGTGCCAGCAGCCAAGAGGGACAGGCACGGGAAAAACTGTTTTTT; CDR3: CASSQEGQAREKLFF
J: TRBJ2-1; size: few; D: TRBD1; V: TRBV27; DNA: TGTGCCAGCAGCCTCCGGGACAGGGGGCGAAGTGAGCAGTTCTTC; CDR3: CASSLRDRGRSEQFF
J: TRBJ2-1; size: .; D: .; V: TRBV19; DNA: TGTGCCAGTAGTCCCCAAGGGGGGGGGCCAAGTGAGCAGTTCTTC; CDR3: CASSPQGGGPSEQFF
J: TRBJ1-1; size: .; D: .; V: TRBV29-1; DNA: TGCAGCGTTGCCGCGGGGTCTGAAGCTTTCTTT; CDR3: CSVAAGSEAFF
J: TRBJ2-3; size: .; D: .; V: TRBV7-2; DNA: TGTGCCAGCAGCTTAAATAGCGGAGGGAACACAGATACGCAGTATTTT; CDR3: CASSLNSGGNTDTQYF
J: TRBJ1-4; size: .; D: .; V: TRBV15; DNA: TGTGCCACCAGCAGAGATCAGGGTTGGGAAAAACTGTTTTTT; CDR3: CATSRDQGWEKLFF
J: TRBJ2-4; size: once; D: .; V: TRBV21-1; DNA: TGTGCCAGCAGCAAGACAGGTAACATTCAGTACTTC; CDR3: CASSKTGNIQYF
J: TRBJ2-5; size: .; D: TRBD1; V: TRBV7-8; DNA: TGTGCCAGCAGCCCGGGACAGGACCTCCAAGAGACCCAGTACTTC; CDR3: CASSPGQDLQETQYF
J: TRBJ2-1; size: .; D: .; V: TRBV3-1/TRBV3-2; DNA: TGTGCCAGCAGCCAACAAGCGGGTTACAATGAGCAGTTCTTC; CDR3: CASSQQAGYNEQFF